This T cell receptor (beta chain) was obtained from a study of blood T cell repertoires in COVID-19. The overall study: In Cohort 3, a recovered donor had either two negative PCRs, clearance, or symptom resolution. The cDNA or gDNA used as material had been derived from T cells, B-cell-depleted T cells, or PBMCs.

Enrollees, about 18 to 89 years old, lived in approximately 24 US areas. Each participant's cohort was designated according to participant-reported clinical history. This CDR3 contains 12 residues. CDR1 and CDR2 from the germline V gene are LGHNT and FRNRAP. The ends were cut back, 6 bases at V and 3 bases at J, with 8 bases in the middle. Only in-frame clones appear in the TCRdb table, and some are missing; sequencing was by immunoSEQ multiplex PCR. The sample consists of around 200,000 clones, 86% of them appearing once. The chain is built from TRBV12-5 and TRBJ1-1, with unresolved D. The clonotype originates from a woman aged 45-60 years in a cohort exposed to, infected with or recovered from COVID-19 (not recorded which). Sequenced sample: PBMCs or T cells enriched from blood (not recorded which). DNA for the CDR3: TGTGCTAGTGGCAGAGGGTACACTGAAGCTTTCTTT. This encodes CASGRGYTEAFF.